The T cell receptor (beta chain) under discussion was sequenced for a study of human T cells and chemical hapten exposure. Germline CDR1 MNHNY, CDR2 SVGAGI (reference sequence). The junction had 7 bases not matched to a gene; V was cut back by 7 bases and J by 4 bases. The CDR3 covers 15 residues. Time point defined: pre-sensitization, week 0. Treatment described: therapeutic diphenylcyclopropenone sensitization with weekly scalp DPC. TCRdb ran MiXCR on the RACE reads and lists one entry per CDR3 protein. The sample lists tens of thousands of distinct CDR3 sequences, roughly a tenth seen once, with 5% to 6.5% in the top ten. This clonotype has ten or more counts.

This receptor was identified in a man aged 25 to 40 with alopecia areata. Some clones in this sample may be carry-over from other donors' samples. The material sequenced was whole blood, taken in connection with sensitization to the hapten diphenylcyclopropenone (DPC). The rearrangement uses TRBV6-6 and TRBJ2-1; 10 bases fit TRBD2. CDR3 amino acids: CASTEVTSGYNEQFF. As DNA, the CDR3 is TGTGCCAGCACCGAAGTGACTAGCGGGTACAATGAGCAGTTCTTC.